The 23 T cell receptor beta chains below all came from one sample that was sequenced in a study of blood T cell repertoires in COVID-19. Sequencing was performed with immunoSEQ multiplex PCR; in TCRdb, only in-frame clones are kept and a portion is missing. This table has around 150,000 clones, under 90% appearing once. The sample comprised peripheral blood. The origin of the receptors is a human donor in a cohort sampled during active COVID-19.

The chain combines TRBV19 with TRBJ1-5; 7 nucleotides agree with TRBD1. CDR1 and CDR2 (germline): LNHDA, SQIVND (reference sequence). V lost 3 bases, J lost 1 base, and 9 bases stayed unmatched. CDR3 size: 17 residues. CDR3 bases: TGTGCCAGTAGTATGCCGACAGGGTCGCGAAGCAATCAGCCCCAGCATTTT. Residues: CASSMPTGSRSNQPQHF. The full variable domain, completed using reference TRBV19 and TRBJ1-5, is DGGITQSPKYLFRKEGQNVTLSCEQNLNHDAMYWYRQDPGQGLRLIYYSQIVNDFQKGDIAEGYSVSREKKESFPLTVTSAQKNPTAFYLCASSMPTGSRSNQPQHFGDGTRLSIL.

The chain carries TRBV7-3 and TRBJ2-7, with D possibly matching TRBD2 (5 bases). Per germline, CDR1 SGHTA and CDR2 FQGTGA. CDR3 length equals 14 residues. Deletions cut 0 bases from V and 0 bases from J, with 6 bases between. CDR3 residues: CASSLTGSSYEQYF. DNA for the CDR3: TGTGCCAGCAGCTTAACGGGGAGCTCCTACGAGCAGTACTTC.

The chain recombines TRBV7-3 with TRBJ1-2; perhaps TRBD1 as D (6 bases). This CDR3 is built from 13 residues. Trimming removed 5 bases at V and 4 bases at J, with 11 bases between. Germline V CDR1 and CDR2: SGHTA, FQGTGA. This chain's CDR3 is CASSQGTRYGYTF. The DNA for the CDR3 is TGTGCCAGCAGCCAGGGGACCCGCTATGGCTACACCTTC.

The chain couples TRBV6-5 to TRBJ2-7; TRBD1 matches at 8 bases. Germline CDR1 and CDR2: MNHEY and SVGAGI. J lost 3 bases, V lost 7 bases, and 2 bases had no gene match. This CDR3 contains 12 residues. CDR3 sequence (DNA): TGTGCCAGCACCGGGACAGGCTACGAGCAGTACTTC. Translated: CASTGTGYEQYF.

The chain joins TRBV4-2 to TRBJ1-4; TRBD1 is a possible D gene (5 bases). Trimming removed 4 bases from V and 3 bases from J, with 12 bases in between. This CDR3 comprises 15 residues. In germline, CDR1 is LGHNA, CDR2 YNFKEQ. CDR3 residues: CASSPSSRANEKLFF. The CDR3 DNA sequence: TGTGCCAGCAGCCCCTCGAGCAGGGCTAATGAAAAACTGTTTTTT.

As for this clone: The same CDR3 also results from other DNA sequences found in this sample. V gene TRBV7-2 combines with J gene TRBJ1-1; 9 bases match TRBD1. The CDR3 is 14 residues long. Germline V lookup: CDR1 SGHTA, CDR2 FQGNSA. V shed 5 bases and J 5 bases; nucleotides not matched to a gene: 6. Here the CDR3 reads CASSTRQGGTEAFF. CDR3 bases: TGTGCCAGCAGCACAAGACAGGGGGGTACTGAAGCTTTCTTT.

This chain's CDR3 is CASSLGQVPLQYF. The CDR3 DNA reads TGTGCCAGCAGCCTCGGACAGGTCCCGCTCCAGTACTTC. The V and J genes are TRBV7-2 and TRBJ2-7; 7 bases align to TRBD1. The CDR3 loop spans 13 amino acids. V was pared by 5 bases and J by 10 bases, with 11 bases of the junction left unmatched. The germline CDR1 and CDR2 sequences are SGHTA and FQGNSA.

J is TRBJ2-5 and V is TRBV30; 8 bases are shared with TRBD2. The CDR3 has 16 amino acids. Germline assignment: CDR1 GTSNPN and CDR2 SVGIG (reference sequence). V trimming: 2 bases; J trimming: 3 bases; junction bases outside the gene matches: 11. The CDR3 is CAWSRGSGGMEETQYF. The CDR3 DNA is TGTGCCTGGAGTAGGGGGAGCGGGGGAATGGAAGAGACCCAGTACTTC.

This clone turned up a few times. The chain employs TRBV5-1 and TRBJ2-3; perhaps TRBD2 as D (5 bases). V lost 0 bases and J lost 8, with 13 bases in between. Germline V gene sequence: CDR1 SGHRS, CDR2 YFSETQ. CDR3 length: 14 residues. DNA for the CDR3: TGCGCCAGCAGCTTGGCAGGAGGTGGGGTTACGCAGTATTTT. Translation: CASSLAGGGVTQYF. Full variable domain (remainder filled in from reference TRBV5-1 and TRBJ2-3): KAGVTQTPRYLIKTRGQQVTLSCSPISGHRSVSWYQQTPGQGLQFLFEYFSETQRNKGNFPGRFSGRQFSNSRSEMNVSTLELGDSALYLCASSLAGGGVTQYFGPGTRLTVL.

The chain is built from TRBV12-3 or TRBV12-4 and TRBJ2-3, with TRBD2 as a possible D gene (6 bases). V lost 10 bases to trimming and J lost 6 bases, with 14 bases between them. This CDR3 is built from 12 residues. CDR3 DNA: TGTGCCATCCTCGGGGGAGGCGATACGCAGTATTTT. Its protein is CAILGGGDTQYF.

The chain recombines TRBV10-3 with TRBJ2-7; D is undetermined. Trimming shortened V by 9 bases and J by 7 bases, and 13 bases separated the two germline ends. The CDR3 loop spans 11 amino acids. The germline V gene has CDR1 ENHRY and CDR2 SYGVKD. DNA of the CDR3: TGTGCCATTTCGGGTGATGCGGAGCAGTACTTC. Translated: CAISGDAEQYF.

The CDR3 spells CASSPRGSSSYEQYF. The CDR3 DNA reads TGTGCCAGCAGCCCCCGGGGATCGAGCTCCTACGAGCAGTACTTC. V usage is TRBV5-4 and J usage is TRBJ2-7; the D gene is possibly TRBD2 (5 bases). In germline, CDR1 is SGHNT, CDR2 YYREEE (reference sequence). Trimming pared 4 bases from V and 0 bases from J, leaving 14 bases between. CDR3 length: 15 residues.

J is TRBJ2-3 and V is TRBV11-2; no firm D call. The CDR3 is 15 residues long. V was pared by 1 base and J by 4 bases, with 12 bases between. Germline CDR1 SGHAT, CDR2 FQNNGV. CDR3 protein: CASSLGLLPADTQYF. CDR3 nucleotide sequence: TGTGCCAGCAGCTTAGGACTCCTCCCGGCAGATACGCAGTATTTT.

CDR3 coding DNA: TGTGCCAGCAGCTCGGACAGGGTGCGGGGTCCAAAACTGTTTTTT. Its translation is CASSSDRVRGPKLFF. The rearrangement links TRBV7-9 to TRBJ1-4, with 8 bases matching TRBD1. CDR1 SEHNR and CDR2 FQNEAQ come from the germline V gene (reference sequence). J gave up 10 bases and V 4 bases, and 11 bases lay outside the gene matches. This CDR3 has 15 amino acids.

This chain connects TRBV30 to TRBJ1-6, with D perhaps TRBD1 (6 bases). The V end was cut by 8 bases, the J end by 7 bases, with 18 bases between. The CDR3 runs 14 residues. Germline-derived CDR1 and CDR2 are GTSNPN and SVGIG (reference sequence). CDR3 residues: CALNKQGPNSPLHF. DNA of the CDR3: TGTGCCCTAAATAAACAGGGTCCCAATTCACCCCTCCACTTT. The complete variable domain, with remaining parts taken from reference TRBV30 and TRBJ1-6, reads SQTIHQWPATLVQPVGSPLSLECTVEGTSNPNLYWYRQAAGRGLQLLFYSVGIGQISSEVPQNLSASRPQDRQFILSSKKLLLSDSGFYLCALNKQGPNSPLHFGNGTRLTVT.

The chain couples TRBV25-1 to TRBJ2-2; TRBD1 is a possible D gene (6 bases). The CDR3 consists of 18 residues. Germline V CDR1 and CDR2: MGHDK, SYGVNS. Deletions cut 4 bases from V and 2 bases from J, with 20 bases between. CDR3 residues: CASSGRVRGSFNTGELFF. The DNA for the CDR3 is TGTGCCAGCAGTGGACGGGTCAGGGGTTCGTTTAACACCGGGGAGCTGTTTTTT.

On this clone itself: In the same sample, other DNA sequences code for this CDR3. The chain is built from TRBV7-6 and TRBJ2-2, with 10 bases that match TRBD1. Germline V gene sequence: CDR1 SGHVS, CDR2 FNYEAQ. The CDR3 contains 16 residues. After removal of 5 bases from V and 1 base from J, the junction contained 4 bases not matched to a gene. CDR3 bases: TGTGCCAGCAGCCTACGGGACAGGGGGAACACCGGGGAGCTGTTTTTT. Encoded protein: CASSLRDRGNTGELFF. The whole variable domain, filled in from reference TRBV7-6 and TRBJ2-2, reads GAGVSQSPRYKVTKRGQDVALRCDPISGHVSLYWYRQALGQGPEFLTYFNYEAQQDKSGLPNDRFSAERPEGSISTLTIQRTEQRDSAMYRCASSLRDRGNTGELFFGEGSRLTVL.

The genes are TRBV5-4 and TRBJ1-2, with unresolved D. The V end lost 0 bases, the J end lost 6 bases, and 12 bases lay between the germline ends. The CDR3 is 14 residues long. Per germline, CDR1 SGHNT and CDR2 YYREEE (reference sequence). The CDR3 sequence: CASSLAGAMNGYTF. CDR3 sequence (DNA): TGTGCCAGCAGCTTGGCCGGTGCCATGAATGGCTACACCTTC.

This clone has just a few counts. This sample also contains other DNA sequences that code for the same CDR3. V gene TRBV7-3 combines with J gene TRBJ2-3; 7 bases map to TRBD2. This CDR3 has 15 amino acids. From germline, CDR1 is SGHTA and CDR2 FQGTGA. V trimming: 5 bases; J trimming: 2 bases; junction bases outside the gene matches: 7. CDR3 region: CASSQSGGSTDTQYF. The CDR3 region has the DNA TGTGCCAGCAGCCAATCCGGGGGGTCCACAGATACGCAGTATTTT.

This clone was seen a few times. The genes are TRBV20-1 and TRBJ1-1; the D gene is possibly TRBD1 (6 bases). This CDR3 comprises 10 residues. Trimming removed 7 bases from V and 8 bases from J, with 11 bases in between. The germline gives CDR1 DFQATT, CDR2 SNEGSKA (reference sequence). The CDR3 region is CSGTGREAFF. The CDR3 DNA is TGCAGTGGAACAGGGCGAGAAGCTTTCTTT.

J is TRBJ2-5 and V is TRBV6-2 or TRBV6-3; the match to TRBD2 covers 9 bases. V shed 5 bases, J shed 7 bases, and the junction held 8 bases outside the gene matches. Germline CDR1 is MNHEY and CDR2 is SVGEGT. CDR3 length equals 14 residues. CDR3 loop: CASSKAGGRGTQYF. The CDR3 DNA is TGTGCCAGCAGTAAAGCGGGGGGCCGGGGGACCCAGTACTTC.

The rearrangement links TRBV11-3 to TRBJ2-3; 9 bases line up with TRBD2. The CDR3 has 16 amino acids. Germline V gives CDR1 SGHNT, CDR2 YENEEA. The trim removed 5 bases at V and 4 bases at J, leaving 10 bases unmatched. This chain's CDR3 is CASSLGLGTSSDTQYF. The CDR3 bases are TGTGCCAGCAGCCTGGGCTTGGGGACTAGCTCAGATACGCAGTATTTT.

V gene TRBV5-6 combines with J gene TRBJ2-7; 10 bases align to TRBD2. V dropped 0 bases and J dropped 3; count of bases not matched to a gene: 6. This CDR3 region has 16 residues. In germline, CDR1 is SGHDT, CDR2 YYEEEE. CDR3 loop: CASSLVVSGGFYEQYF. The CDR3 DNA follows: TGTGCCAGCAGCTTGGTGGTTAGCGGGGGGTTCTACGAGCAGTACTTC.